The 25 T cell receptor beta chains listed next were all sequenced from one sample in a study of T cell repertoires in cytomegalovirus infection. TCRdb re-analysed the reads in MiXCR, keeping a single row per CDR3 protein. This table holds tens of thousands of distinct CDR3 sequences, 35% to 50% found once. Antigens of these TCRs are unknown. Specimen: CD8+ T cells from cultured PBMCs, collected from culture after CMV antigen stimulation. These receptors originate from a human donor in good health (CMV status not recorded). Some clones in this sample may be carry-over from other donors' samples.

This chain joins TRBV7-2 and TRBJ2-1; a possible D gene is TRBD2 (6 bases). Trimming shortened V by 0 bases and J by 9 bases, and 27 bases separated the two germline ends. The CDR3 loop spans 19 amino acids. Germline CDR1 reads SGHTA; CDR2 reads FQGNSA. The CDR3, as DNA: TGTGCCAGCAGCTTAGCAGCTGGGAGGCAGGACCACTACCAGGTTGAGCAGTTCTTC. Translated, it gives CASSLAAGRQDHYQVEQFF.

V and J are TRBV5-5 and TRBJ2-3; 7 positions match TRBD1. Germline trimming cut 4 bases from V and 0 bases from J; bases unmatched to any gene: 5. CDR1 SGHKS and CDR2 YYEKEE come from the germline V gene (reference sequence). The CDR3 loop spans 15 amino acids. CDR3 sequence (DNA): TGTGCCAGCAGCCGTCGGACAGGTAGCACAGATACGCAGTATTTT. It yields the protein CASSRRTGSTDTQYF.

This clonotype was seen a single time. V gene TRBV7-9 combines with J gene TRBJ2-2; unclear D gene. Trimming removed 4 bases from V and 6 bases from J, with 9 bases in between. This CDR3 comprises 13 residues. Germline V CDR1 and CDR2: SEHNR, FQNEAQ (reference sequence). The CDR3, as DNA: TGTGCCAGCAGCTACCCGGGTCCCGGGGAGCTGTTTTTT. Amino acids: CASSYPGPGELFF.

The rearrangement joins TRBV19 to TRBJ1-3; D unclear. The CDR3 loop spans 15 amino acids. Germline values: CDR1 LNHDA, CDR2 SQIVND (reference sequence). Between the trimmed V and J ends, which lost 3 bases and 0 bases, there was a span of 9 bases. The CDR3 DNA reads TGTGCCAGTAGTATGGAGCCAGACTCTGGAAACACCATATATTTT. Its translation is CASSMEPDSGNTIYF.

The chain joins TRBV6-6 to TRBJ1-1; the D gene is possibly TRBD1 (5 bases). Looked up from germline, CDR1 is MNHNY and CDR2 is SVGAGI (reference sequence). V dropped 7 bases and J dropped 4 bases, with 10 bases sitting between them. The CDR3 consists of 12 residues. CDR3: CASMWGTTEAFF. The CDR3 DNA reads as TGTGCCAGCATGTGGGGGACCACTGAAGCTTTCTTT.

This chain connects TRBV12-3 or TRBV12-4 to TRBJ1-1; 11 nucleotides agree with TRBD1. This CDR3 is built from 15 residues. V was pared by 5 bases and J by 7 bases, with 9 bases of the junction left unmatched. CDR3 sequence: CASSPWTGGEGEAFF. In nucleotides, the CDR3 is TGTGCCAGCAGTCCCTGGACAGGGGGCGAGGGTGAAGCTTTCTTT.

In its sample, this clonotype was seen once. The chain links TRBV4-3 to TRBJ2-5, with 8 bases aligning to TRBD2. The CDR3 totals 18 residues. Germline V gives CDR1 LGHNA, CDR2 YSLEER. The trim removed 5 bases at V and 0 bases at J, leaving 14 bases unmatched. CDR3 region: CASSAGRVAGLYQETQYF. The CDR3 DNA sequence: TGCGCCAGCAGCGCCGGTCGAGTAGCGGGATTGTACCAAGAGACCCAGTACTTC.

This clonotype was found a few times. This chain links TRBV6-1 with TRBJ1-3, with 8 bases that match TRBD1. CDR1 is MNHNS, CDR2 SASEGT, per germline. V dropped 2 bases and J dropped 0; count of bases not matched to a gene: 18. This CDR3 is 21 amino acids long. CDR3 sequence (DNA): TGTGCCAGCAGTGAACTGGACAGGGATCTCCTTCAACCTGTCTCTGGAAACACCATATATTTT. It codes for CASSELDRDLLQPVSGNTIYF.

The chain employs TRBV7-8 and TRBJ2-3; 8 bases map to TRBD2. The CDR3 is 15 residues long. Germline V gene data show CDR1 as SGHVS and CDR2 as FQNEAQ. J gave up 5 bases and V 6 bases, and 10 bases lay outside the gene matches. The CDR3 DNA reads TGTGCCAGCAGTCTGAGCGGGGGATGGGGAGATACGCAGTATTTT. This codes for CASSLSGGWGDTQYF.

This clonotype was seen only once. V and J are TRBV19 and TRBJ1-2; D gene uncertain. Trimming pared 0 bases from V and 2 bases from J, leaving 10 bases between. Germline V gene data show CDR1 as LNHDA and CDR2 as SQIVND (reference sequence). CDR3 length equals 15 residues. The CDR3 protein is CASSIETQLNYGYTF. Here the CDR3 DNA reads TGTGCCAGTAGTATAGAGACACAGCTAAACTATGGCTACACCTTC. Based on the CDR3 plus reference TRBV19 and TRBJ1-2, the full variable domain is DGGITQSPKYLFRKEGQNVTLSCEQNLNHDAMYWYRQDPGQGLRLIYYSQIVNDFQKGDIAEGYSVSREKKESFPLTVTSAQKNPTAFYLCASSIETQLNYGYTFGSGTRLTVV.

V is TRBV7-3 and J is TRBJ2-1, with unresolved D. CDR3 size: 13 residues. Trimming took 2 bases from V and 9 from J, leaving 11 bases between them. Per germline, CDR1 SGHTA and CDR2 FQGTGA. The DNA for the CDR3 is TGTGCCAGCAGCTTATACGGTCTGCGTGAGCAGTTCTTC. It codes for CASSLYGLREQFF.

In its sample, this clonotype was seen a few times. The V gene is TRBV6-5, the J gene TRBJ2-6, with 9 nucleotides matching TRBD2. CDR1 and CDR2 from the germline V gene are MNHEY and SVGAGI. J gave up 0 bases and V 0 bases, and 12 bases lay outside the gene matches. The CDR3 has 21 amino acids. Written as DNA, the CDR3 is TGTGCCAGCAGTTACTCTAGGGTCCAGCGGGGGGCAAACTCTGGGGCCAACGTCCTGACTTTC. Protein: CASSYSRVQRGANSGANVLTF.

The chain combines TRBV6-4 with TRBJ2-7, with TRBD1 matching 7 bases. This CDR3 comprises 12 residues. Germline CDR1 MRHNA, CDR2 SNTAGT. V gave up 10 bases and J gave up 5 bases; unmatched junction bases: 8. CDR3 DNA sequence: TGTGCCACCACGCAGGGGGTGCACGAGCAGTACTTC. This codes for CATTQGVHEQYF.

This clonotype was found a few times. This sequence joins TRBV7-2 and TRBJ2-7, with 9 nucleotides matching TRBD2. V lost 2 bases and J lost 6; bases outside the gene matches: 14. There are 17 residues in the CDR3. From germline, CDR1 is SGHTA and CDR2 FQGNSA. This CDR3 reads CASSLPGAGGPGSEQYF. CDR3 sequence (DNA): TGTGCCAGCAGCTTACCCGGCGCGGGGGGGCCCGGCTCCGAGCAGTACTTC. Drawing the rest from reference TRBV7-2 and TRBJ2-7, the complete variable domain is GAGVSQSPSNKVTEKGKDVELRCDPISGHTALYWYRQSLGQGLEFLIYFQGNSAPDKSGLPSDRFSAERTGGSVSTLTIQRTQQEDSAVYLCASSLPGAGGPGSEQYFGPGTRLTVT.

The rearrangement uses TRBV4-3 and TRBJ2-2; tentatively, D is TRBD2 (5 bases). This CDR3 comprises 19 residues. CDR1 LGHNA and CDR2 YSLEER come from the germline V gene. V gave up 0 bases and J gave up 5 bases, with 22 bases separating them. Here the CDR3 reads CASSQDLVTFGLPTGELFF. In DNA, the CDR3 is TGCGCCAGCAGCCAAGACCTGGTGACGTTCGGACTTCCTACCGGGGAGCTGTTTTTT.

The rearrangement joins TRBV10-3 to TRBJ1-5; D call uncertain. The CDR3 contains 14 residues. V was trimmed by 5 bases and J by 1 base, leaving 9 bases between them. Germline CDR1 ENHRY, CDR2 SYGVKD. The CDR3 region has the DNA TGTGCCATCAGTAGGGTTGGGAGCAATCAGCCCCAGCATTTT. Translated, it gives CAISRVGSNQPQHF.

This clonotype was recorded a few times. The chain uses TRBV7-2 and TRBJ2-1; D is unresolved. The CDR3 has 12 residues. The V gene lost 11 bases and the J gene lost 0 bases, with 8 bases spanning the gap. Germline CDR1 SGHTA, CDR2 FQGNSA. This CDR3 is CASVISYNEQFF. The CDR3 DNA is TGTGCCTCTGTTATCTCCTACAATGAGCAGTTCTTC.

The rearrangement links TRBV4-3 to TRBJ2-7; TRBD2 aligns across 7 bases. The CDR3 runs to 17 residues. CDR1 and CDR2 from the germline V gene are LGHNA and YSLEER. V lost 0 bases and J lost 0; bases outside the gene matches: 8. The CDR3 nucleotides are TGCGCCAGCAGCCAAGATCTTGTACGGGGGGTCTCCTACGAGCAGTACTTC. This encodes CASSQDLVRGVSYEQYF.

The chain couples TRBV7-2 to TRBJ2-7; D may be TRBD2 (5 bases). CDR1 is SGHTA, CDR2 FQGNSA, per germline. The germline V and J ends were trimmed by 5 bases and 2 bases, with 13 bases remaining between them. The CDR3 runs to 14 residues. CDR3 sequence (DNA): TGTGCCAGCAGCCTCGGGCCCGGGGCCTACGAGCAGTACTTC. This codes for CASSLGPGAYEQYF.

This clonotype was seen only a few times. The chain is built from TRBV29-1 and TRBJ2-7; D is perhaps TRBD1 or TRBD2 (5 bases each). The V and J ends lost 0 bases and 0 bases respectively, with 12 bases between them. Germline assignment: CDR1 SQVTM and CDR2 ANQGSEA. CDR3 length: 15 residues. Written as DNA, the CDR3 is TGCAGCGTTGAAGAGAAAGGGACCTTCTCCTACGAGCAGTACTTC. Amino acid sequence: CSVEEKGTFSYEQYF.

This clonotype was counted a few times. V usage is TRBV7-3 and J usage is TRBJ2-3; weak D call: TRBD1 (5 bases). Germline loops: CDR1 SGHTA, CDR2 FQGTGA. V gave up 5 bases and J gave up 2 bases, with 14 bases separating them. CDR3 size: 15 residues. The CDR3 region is CASSPTDRTTDTQYF. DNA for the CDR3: TGTGCCAGCAGCCCCACCGACAGAACCACAGATACGCAGTATTTT.

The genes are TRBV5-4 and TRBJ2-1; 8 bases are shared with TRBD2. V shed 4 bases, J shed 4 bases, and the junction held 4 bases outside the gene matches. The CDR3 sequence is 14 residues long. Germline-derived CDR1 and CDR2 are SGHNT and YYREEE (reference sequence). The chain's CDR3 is CASSPGGGYNEQFF. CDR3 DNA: TGTGCCAGCAGCCCGGGAGGGGGTTACAATGAGCAGTTCTTC. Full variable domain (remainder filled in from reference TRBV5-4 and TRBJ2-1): ETGVTQSPTHLIKTRGQQVTLRCSSQSGHNTVSWYQQALGQGPQFIFQYYREEENGRGNFPPRFSGLQFPNYSSELNVNALELDDSALYLCASSPGGGYNEQFFGPGTRLTVL.

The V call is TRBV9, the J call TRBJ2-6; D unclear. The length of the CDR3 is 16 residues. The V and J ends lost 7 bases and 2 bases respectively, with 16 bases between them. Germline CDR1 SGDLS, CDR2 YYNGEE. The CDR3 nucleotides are TGTGCCAGCTCTTCGAGCAACCCCCCTGGGGCCAACGTCCTGACTTTC. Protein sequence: CASSSSNPPGANVLTF. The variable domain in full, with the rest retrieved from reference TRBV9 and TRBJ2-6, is DSGVTQTPKHLITATGQRVTLRCSPRSGDLSVYWYQQSLDQGLQFLIQYYNGEERAKGNILERFSAQQFPDLHSELNLSSLELGDSALYFCASSSSNPPGANVLTFGAGSRLTVL.

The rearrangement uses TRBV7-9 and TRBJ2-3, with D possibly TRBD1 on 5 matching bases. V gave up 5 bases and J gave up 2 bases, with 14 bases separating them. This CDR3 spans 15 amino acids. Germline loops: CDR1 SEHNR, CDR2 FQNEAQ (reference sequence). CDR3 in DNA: TGTGCCAGCAGCCCCATGGGGCCGTACACAGATACGCAGTATTTT. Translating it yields CASSPMGPYTDTQYF. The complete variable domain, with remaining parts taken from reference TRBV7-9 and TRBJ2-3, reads DTGVSQNPRHKITKRGQNVTFRCDPISEHNRLYWYRQTLGQGPEFLTYFQNEAQLEKSRLLSDRFSAERPKGSFSTLEIQRTEQGDSAMYLCASSPMGPYTDTQYFGPGTRLTVL.

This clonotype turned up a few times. CDR3 nucleotides: TGTGCCAGCAGTTTAAATATCGGCAGAGGAGGCACTGAAGCTTTCTTT. As protein: CASSLNIGRGGTEAFF. The V and J genes are TRBV27 and TRBJ1-1; the D is unclear. V was pared by 2 bases and J by 4 bases, with 17 bases between. Per germline, CDR1 MNHEY and CDR2 SMNVEV (reference sequence). The CDR3 spans 16 residues.